A single T cell receptor (beta chain) is shown here with its context. Its antigen is currently unknown. V dropped 5 bases and J dropped 1 base, with 17 bases sitting between them. CDR3 length equals 16 residues. Germline CDR1 and CDR2: PRHDT and FYEKMQ (reference sequence). This sample stems from a study of cytomegalovirus exposure and HLA in healthy donors. PCR primers comprised 60 Vbeta and 13 Jbeta primers. TCRdb keeps only in-frame clones here, not all; method: immunoSEQ multiplex PCR. This sample has 110,000 to 150,000 clones, with about three quarters found just once. Findings and caveats of the study: A cluster of highly shared sequence variants was likely a sequencing artifact.

This clonotype was sampled from a woman in her thirties in good health and CMV-seronegative. Sequenced sample: PBMCs. The chain links TRBV13 to TRBJ1-2; perhaps TRBD1 as D (6 bases). The CDR3 sequence: CASSPEDRRRNYGYTF. The CDR3 DNA is TGTGCCAGCAGCCCCGAAGACAGGAGGCGTAACTATGGCTACACCTTC.